A selection of T cell receptor beta chains follows, all from one sample in a study of T cells after yellow fever vaccination. TCRdb analysed the 5' RACE reads with MiXCR anew, one entry per CDR3 protein. The sample includes roughly 250,000 distinct CDR3 sequences, 10% to 15% of them seen just once. The sample consisted of CD4+ T cells sorted from PBMCs, taken 45 days after the yellow fever booster vaccination. The receptor source for this set is a man under 40 who received the YFV17D yellow fever vaccine. CDR3s include the opening cysteine and the closing phenylalanine or tryptophan. D genes are given only for firm matches. Part of the rows lack a size; the others show once, few, many or a class for expanded clones.

D gene: NA
V gene: TRBV6-5
clone size: many
J gene: TRBJ2-2
CDR3 DNA: TGTGCCAGCAGTTACTCGCAGAGGGCCGGGGAGCTGTTTTTT
CDR3 protein: CASSYSQRAGELFF

D gene: NA
V gene: TRBV3-1
clone size: NA
J gene: TRBJ2-3
CDR3 DNA: TGTGCCAGCAGCATGAAACCGACACCAGATACGCAGTATTTT
CDR3 protein: CASSMKPTPDTQYF

D gene: NA
V gene: TRBV29-1
clone size: few
J gene: TRBJ2-5
CDR3 DNA: TGCAGCGTTGAACGCCTCACGGGGGAGACCCAGTACTTC
CDR3 protein: CSVERLTGETQYF

D gene: NA
V gene: TRBV9
clone size: NA
J gene: TRBJ2-1
CDR3 DNA: TGTGCCAGCAGCGTAGGAGGTTTCTCCTACAATGAGCAGTTCTTC
CDR3 protein: CASSVGGFSYNEQFF

D gene: NA
V gene: TRBV12-3/TRBV12-4
clone size: many
J gene: TRBJ2-5
CDR3 DNA: TGTGCCAGCAGTCTCCAGGGGGGGACCCAGTACTTC
CDR3 protein: CASSLQGGTQYF

D gene: NA
V gene: TRBV2
clone size: NA
J gene: TRBJ1-1
CDR3 DNA: TGTGCCAGCAGTGCGGAGCAGAACACTGAAGCTTTCTTT
CDR3 protein: CASSAEQNTEAFF

D gene: TRBD1
V gene: TRBV7-2
clone size: few
J gene: TRBJ2-2
CDR3 DNA: TGTGCCAGCACCTTGGACAGGGCGAGCGGGGAGCTGTTTTTT
CDR3 protein: CASTLDRASGELFF

D gene: NA
V gene: TRBV7-2
clone size: few
J gene: TRBJ1-1
CDR3 DNA: TGTGCCAGCAGCCGGGACATCCAGGACACTGAAGCTTTCTTT
CDR3 protein: CASSRDIQDTEAFF

D gene: NA
V gene: TRBV12-3/TRBV12-4
clone size: many
J gene: TRBJ2-5
CDR3 DNA: TGTGCCAGCAGCCTGGGACCAGCGGAGACCCAGTACTTC
CDR3 protein: CASSLGPAETQYF

D gene: TRBD2
V gene: TRBV7-2
clone size: few
J gene: TRBJ2-1
CDR3 DNA: TGTGCCAGCAGCTTACTGTCGGGACTAGGGGACAATGAGCAGTTCTTC
CDR3 protein: CASSLLSGLGDNEQFF

D gene: TRBD2
V gene: TRBV29-1
clone size: NA
J gene: TRBJ2-7
CDR3 DNA: TGCAGCGTTGGGCGTCGCGGGAGCTCCTACGAGCAGTACTTC
CDR3 protein: CSVGRRGSSYEQYF

D gene: NA
V gene: TRBV5-5
clone size: NA
J gene: TRBJ2-7
CDR3 DNA: TGTGCCAGCAGCCCTCTAGCGAGTGACTTGCGGGGTGGCGAGCAGTACTTC
CDR3 protein: CASSPLASDLRGGEQYF

D gene: NA
V gene: TRBV7-2
clone size: few
J gene: TRBJ1-1
CDR3 DNA: TGTGCCAGCAGCTTAGCCGGGACATCCCCAAGGGCTTTCTTT
CDR3 protein: CASSLAGTSPRAFF

D gene: TRBD1
V gene: TRBV3-1
clone size: few
J gene: TRBJ1-5
CDR3 DNA: TGTGCCAGCAGCCCGACTACCGGGACAGGGGAACCCCAGCATTTT
CDR3 protein: CASSPTTGTGEPQHF

D gene: NA
V gene: TRBV7-2
clone size: many
J gene: TRBJ2-2
CDR3 DNA: TGTGCCAGCAGTTTGACAGCGACCGGGGAGCTGTTTTTT
CDR3 protein: CASSLTATGELFF

D gene: TRBD1
V gene: TRBV20-1
clone size: few
J gene: TRBJ2-1
CDR3 DNA: TGCAGTGCTAAAACAGGGGGCCCCTACAATGAGCAGTTCTTC
CDR3 protein: CSAKTGGPYNEQFF

D gene: NA
V gene: TRBV20-1
clone size: NA
J gene: TRBJ1-3
CDR3 DNA: TGCAGTGCTGGACCCGCCGAGGGGGGAGGAAACACCATATATTTT
CDR3 protein: CSAGPAEGGGNTIYF

D gene: TRBD1
V gene: TRBV7-2
clone size: NA
J gene: TRBJ1-2
CDR3 DNA: TGTGCCAGCATCAAGGGAGGGACAGGGGGCCTCTATGGCTACACCTTC
CDR3 protein: CASIKGGTGGLYGYTF

D gene: TRBD2
V gene: TRBV6-6
clone size: many
J gene: TRBJ2-5
CDR3 DNA: TGTGCCAGCAGTTCCGGACTAGGGGAGATCCAGTACTTC
CDR3 protein: CASSSGLGEIQYF

D gene: TRBD1
V gene: TRBV20-1
clone size: few
J gene: TRBJ1-5
CDR3 DNA: TGCAGTGCAACCGGGACAGGGAAAAATCAGCCCCAGCATTTT
CDR3 protein: CSATGTGKNQPQHF

D gene: NA
V gene: TRBV12-3/TRBV12-4
clone size: few
J gene: TRBJ2-7
CDR3 DNA: TGTGCCAGCAGGACCGGGACACCGAACGAGCAGTACTTC
CDR3 protein: CASRTGTPNEQYF

D gene: TRBD2
V gene: TRBV7-8
clone size: NA
J gene: TRBJ2-7
CDR3 DNA: TGTGCCAGCAGCTCGATCAGCGGGAGGGGATACGAGCAGTACTTC
CDR3 protein: CASSSISGRGYEQYF